A selection of T cell receptor beta chains follows, all from one sample in a study of shared clonotypes between healthy human individuals. Some clones are missing from TCRdb's copy, which holds only in-frame ones; the method was immunoSEQ multiplex PCR. The table lists around 1.5 million clones, 98% of them singletons. The sequencing sample was made of naive CD4+ T cells sorted from blood. These receptors all come from a man aged 25 to 45 in good health. Each CDR3 is given with its conserved first and last residue. The D gene is left open where the match is weak. The size entry is marked missing in some rows and otherwise reads once, few, many or a size class.

cdr3_nt,cdr3_aa,cdr3_length,v_call,clone_size,j_call,d_call
TGCGTTAGCGGAGGGGGCCCCTACAATGAGCAGTTCTTC,CVSGGGPYNEQFF,13,TRBV5-1,once,TRBJ2-1,-
TGTGCCTGGAGTGTTCCTGGGGCCAACGTCCTGACTTTC,CAWSVPGANVLTF,13,TRBV30,-,TRBJ2-6,-
TGTGCCAGTAGTATCGTGGCGAGGGAGCAGTTCTTC,CASSIVAREQFF,12,TRBV19,-,TRBJ2-1,-
TGTGCCAGCAGCGTAGACGGCGGGGATTACAATGAGCAGTTCTTC,CASSVDGGDYNEQFF,15,TRBV9,once,TRBJ2-1,-
TGCGCCAGCAGCTTGGCCGGGGAGCAGTACTTC,CASSLAGEQYF,11,TRBV5-1,-,TRBJ2-7,-
TGTGCCAGCAGCCAAGATGGTCGCGGGAGGGCCTACAATGAGCAGTTCTTC,CASSQDGRGRAYNEQFF,17,TRBV14,-,TRBJ2-1,TRBD2
TGCGCCAGCAGTGAAGGAGGTTTTGGGTCCTACGAGCAGTACTTC,CASSEGGFGSYEQYF,15,TRBV10-2,-,TRBJ2-7,-
TGTGCCAGTGTGATGGGGGACGCGTCCTACGAGCAGTACTTC,CASVMGDASYEQYF,14,TRBV2,-,TRBJ2-7,-
TGTGCCAGCACCGGACAGTACAATGAGCAGTTCTTC,CASTGQYNEQFF,12,TRBV7-2,-,TRBJ2-1,-
TGCAGCGTTCGGCCCGGACTAGCGGGAGCACGAGAGACCCAGTACTTC,CSVRPGLAGARETQYF,16,TRBV29-1,-,TRBJ2-5,TRBD2
TGTGCCAGTAGGGCACGCTATGGCTACACCTTC,CASRARYGYTF,11,TRBV19,-,TRBJ1-2,-
TGTGCCAGTAGTATAGTTGAACGGTCCGGGGAGCTGTTTTTT,CASSIVERSGELFF,14,TRBV19,-,TRBJ2-2,-
TGTGCCAGCTCACCAACCAGCGTGCCTGACTATGGCTACACCTTC,CASSPTSVPDYGYTF,15,TRBV18,-,TRBJ1-2,-
TGTGCCAGCAGTTTAAATTACAATGGCTACACCTTC,CASSLNYNGYTF,12,TRBV28,-,TRBJ1-2,-